This T cell receptor beta chain was sequenced for a study of T cell clonotyping in hematopoietic cell transplantation. V shed 4 bases and J shed 5 bases, with 8 bases lying between them. The germline V gene has CDR1 GTSNPN and CDR2 SVGIG (reference sequence). CDR3 length equals 12 residues. Data came from immunoSEQ multiplex PCR; TCRdb stores just in-frame clones and leaves some out. The profile shows roughly 29,000 clones, about 70% of them singletons. The time point was: recipient sample about 28 days before transplant, after cytoreduction. The chain carries TRBV30 and TRBJ2-2; no clear D. This TCR derives from a man aged 50 or older with myelodysplastic syndrome. Some clones in this sample may be carry-over from other donors' samples. Sequenced material: peripheral blood mononuclear cells, taken before stem cell transplant. CDR3 region: CAWIIGTGELFF. The CDR3, as DNA: TGTGCCTGGATAATAGGAACCGGGGAGCTGTTTTTT.